These 32 T cell receptor beta chains came from one sample sequenced in a study of shared clonotypes between healthy human individuals. Libraries were prepared by immunoSEQ multiplex PCR; TCRdb keeps only in-frame clonotypes and omits some of them. The sample shows around 990,000 clones, approximately 80% of them seen only once. The specimen was memory CD4+ T cells from PBMCs. Stated subset: CD45RA-negative fraction. The receptors stem from a man in his late teens or twenties in good health. Some clones in this sample may be carry-over from other donors' samples.

The rearrangement joins TRBV5-6 to TRBJ1-1; possibly TRBD1 for D (5 bases). Germline V gene sequence: CDR1 SGHDT, CDR2 YYEEEE. The CDR3 covers 16 residues. V lost 0 bases, J lost 4 bases, and 16 bases lay in between. CDR3 DNA: TGTGCCAGCAGCTTGGGGCAGGGAATCCAAGGCACTGAAGCTTTCTTT. This translates into CASSLGQGIQGTEAFF.

The genes are TRBV20-1 and TRBJ1-2; D is perhaps TRBD1 (5 bases). Germline CDR1 DFQATT, CDR2 SNEGSKA (reference sequence). The V end was cut by 6 bases, the J end by 8 bases, with 13 bases between. This CDR3 is 11 amino acids long. The CDR3 DNA reads as TGCAGTGCCGGCGAGGGGAAGGGCTACACCTTC. This encodes CSAGEGKGYTF.

The chain couples TRBV11-2 to TRBJ2-1; D might be TRBD2 (5 bases). Trimming took 5 bases from V and 7 from J, leaving 15 bases between them. This CDR3 is 14 amino acids long. Germline CDR1 SGHAT, CDR2 FQNNGV. The CDR3 coding sequence is TGTGCCAGCAGCCTATTGACTGGCGGGAATGAGCAGTTCTTC. As protein: CASSLLTGGNEQFF.

This clone was seen only once. The chain uses TRBV6-6 and TRBJ2-5, with D maybe TRBD2 (5 bases). Trimming removed 2 bases from V and 5 bases from J, with 12 bases in between. CDR3 size: 14 residues. Germline values: CDR1 MNHNY, CDR2 SVGAGI (reference sequence). CDR3 region: CASSYDGIRETQYF. The DNA for the CDR3 is TGTGCCAGCAGTTACGACGGGATTCGGGAGACCCAGTACTTC.

The CDR3 sequence is CASSENQANTGELFF. In nucleotides, the CDR3 is TGTGCCAGCAGTGAAAACCAGGCGAACACCGGGGAGCTGTTTTTT. The J gene is TRBJ2-2, the V gene TRBV2; D not resolved. Looked up from germline, CDR1 is SNHLY and CDR2 is FYNNEI. V gave up 2 bases and J gave up 0 bases, with 7 bases separating them. The CDR3 length is 15 residues. The full variable domain, with the rest looked up from reference TRBV2 and TRBJ2-2, is EPEVTQTPSHQVTQMGQEVILRCVPISNHLYFYWYRQILGQKVEFLVSFYNNEISEKSEIFDDQFSVERPDGSNFTLKIRSTKLEDSAMYFCASSENQANTGELFFGEGSRLTVL.

The chain joins TRBV7-2 to TRBJ2-7; TRBD1 agrees at 7 bases. V dropped 5 bases and J dropped 6; count of bases not matched to a gene: 13. Germline V CDR1 and CDR2: SGHTA, FQGNSA. The CDR3 consists of 15 residues. The CDR3 nucleotides are TGTGCCAGCAGCATAAGCCTAGGACAGGCGGGCGAGCAGTACTTC. It codes for CASSISLGQAGEQYF.

V usage is TRBV28 and J usage is TRBJ1-2; 8 positions agree with TRBD1. Germline V gene sequence: CDR1 MDHEN, CDR2 SYDVKM. V was clipped by 3 bases and J by 3 bases; unmatched bases: 9. This CDR3 is 16 amino acids long. The CDR3 region is CASSLDRTGTYYGYTF. The CDR3 DNA is TGTGCCAGCAGTTTGGATCGGACAGGGACCTACTATGGCTACACCTTC.

The sample holds one count of this clone. The rearrangement uses TRBV2 and TRBJ2-5; 9 positions match TRBD2. The J segment lost 8 bases and the V segment lost 4 bases, leaving 5 bases of the junction unmatched. CDR1 and CDR2 (germline): SNHLY, FYNNEI. The CDR3 covers 13 residues. The CDR3 DNA reads as TGTGCCAGCAGTGGAGGACTAGCGCAAACCCAGTACTTC. This gives the protein CASSGGLAQTQYF.

Note on this clone: This specimen includes other DNA sequences encoding the same CDR3. The V gene is TRBV10-3, the J gene TRBJ1-5; perhaps TRBD1 as D (5 bases). Germline CDR1 is ENHRY and CDR2 is SYGVKD. The CDR3 is 12 amino acids. Trimming stripped 5 bases from V and 7 bases from J, with 9 bases between. The CDR3 DNA reads as TGTGCCATCAGTCGAGGGGACCAGCCCCAGCATTTT. This codes for CAISRGDQPQHF.

A remark on this clone: The junction does not match germline at one end; this may be a read error. In the same sample, other DNA sequences code for this CDR3. The gene calls are TRBV5-1 and TRBJ1-1, with 7 nucleotides matching TRBD1. Germline CDR1 reads SGHRS; CDR2 reads YFSETQ. The CDR3 totals 13 residues. Here the CDR3 DNA reads TGCGCCAGCAGCACGACAGGGATCACTGAGGCTTTCTTT. Its translation: CASSTTGITEAFF.

This clone was recorded at least ten times. The chain has TRBV6-4 and TRBJ1-5; TRBD1 is a possible D gene (5 bases). Trimming cost V 6 bases and J 2 bases, with 8 bases left between them. Germline CDR1 MRHNA, CDR2 SNTAGT. The CDR3 extends over 13 amino acids. The CDR3 is CASRGPGNQPQHF. The CDR3 DNA reads TGTGCCAGCAGGGGGCCGGGCAATCAGCCCCAGCATTTT.

V gene TRBV29-1 combines with J gene TRBJ2-1, with D unresolved. Trimming removed 8 bases from V and 6 bases from J, with 14 bases in between. The CDR3 is made up of 12 amino acids. Germline V gene data show CDR1 as SQVTM and CDR2 as ANQGSEA. CDR3 in DNA: TGCAGCACAAGGTCGCCTATCAATGAGCAGTTCTTC. Translated: CSTRSPINEQFF.

The V call is TRBV7-3, the J call TRBJ2-1, with a possible D match to TRBD1 (5 bases). Looked up from germline, CDR1 is SGHTA and CDR2 is FQGTGA. V lost 6 bases and J lost 2, with 8 bases in between. The CDR3 runs 13 residues. The CDR3 region is CASSADTYNEQFF. DNA of the CDR3: TGTGCCAGCAGTGCGGACACCTACAATGAGCAGTTCTTC.

Concerning this clone itself: Other nucleotide sequences from this sample produce the same CDR3. The genes are TRBV11-3 and TRBJ2-1, with 9 bases lining up with TRBD1. V lost 4 bases and J lost 4; bases outside the gene matches: 5. In germline, CDR1 is SGHNT, CDR2 YENEEA. The CDR3 has 15 amino acids. In DNA, the CDR3 is TGTGCCAGCAGCTCGGGACAGGGTACTTACAATGAGCAGTTCTTC. This encodes CASSSGQGTYNEQFF.

V is TRBV6-5 and J is TRBJ2-7; 8 nucleotides line up with TRBD1. The CDR3 extends over 16 amino acids. Per the germline V gene, CDR1 is MNHEY and CDR2 is SVGAGI. The trim removed 0 bases at V and 6 bases at J, leaving 10 bases unmatched. CDR3 bases: TGTGCCAGCAGTTACTCCGCCCCGGACAGGGCAGGCGAGCAGTACTTC. Its protein product is CASSYSAPDRAGEQYF.

This clone was recorded many times. V usage is TRBV28 and J usage is TRBJ1-2; no clear D gene. The CDR3 is 16 residues long. In germline, CDR1 is MDHEN, CDR2 SYDVKM. The V gene lost 6 bases and the J gene lost 1 base, with 18 bases spanning the gap. The CDR3 coding sequence is TGTGCCAGCAGCTCCCCCGGAAGGCCCTTTAACTATGGCTACACCTTC. As protein: CASSSPGRPFNYGYTF.

The chain carries TRBV30 and TRBJ1-5; no clear D. CDR3 length: 14 amino acids. Trimming shortened V by 1 base and J by 0 bases, and 7 bases separated the two germline ends. Germline CDR1 GTSNPN, CDR2 SVGIG (reference sequence). The CDR3 protein is CAWSGSYSNQPQHF. In nucleotides, the CDR3 is TGTGCCTGGAGTGGCAGTTATAGCAATCAGCCCCAGCATTTT. The whole variable domain, remainder taken from reference TRBV30 and TRBJ1-5, is SQTIHQWPATLVQPVGSPLSLECTVEGTSNPNLYWYRQAAGRGLQLLFYSVGIGQISSEVPQNLSASRPQDRQFILSSKKLLLSDSGFYLCAWSGSYSNQPQHFGDGTRLSIL.

The chain recombines TRBV30 with TRBJ1-2; D is unclear. V was clipped by 4 bases and J by 6 bases, with 6 bases between them. Germline CDR1 is GTSNPN and CDR2 is SVGIG (reference sequence). The CDR3 spans 10 residues. For the CDR3, the DNA is TGTGCCTGGATGGGCAATGGCTACACCTTC. Residues: CAWMGNGYTF.

The CDR3: CASSEGGPNTEAFF. DNA for the CDR3: TGTGCCAGCAGCGAGGGAGGGCCGAACACTGAAGCTTTCTTT. The rearrangement uses TRBV9 and TRBJ1-1; no definite D call. This CDR3 spans 14 amino acids. The V gene's germline CDR1 is SGDLS and CDR2 YYNGEE. The V end was cut by 3 bases, the J end by 1 base, with 10 bases between. The full variable domain, in which reference TRBV9 and TRBJ1-1 provide the parts outside the CDR3, is DSGVTQTPKHLITATGQRVTLRCSPRSGDLSVYWYQQSLDQGLQFLIQYYNGEERAKGNILERFSAQQFPDLHSELNLSSLELGDSALYFCASSEGGPNTEAFFGQGTRLTVV.

This clone was observed a handful of times. The V gene is TRBV27, the J gene TRBJ2-2, with a tentative D call TRBD1 (5 bases). Germline CDR1 and CDR2: MNHEY and SMNVEV (reference sequence). This CDR3 has 14 amino acids. The ends were cut back, 1 base at V and 5 bases at J, with 8 bases in the middle. CDR3 coding DNA: TGTGCCAGCAGTTTATGGGGCGGAACCGGGGAGCTGTTTTTT. The encoded protein is CASSLWGGTGELFF.

This rearrangement joins TRBV19 to TRBJ2-2; D may be TRBD1 (6 bases). The CDR3 sequence is 16 residues long. Trimming pared 4 bases from V and 2 bases from J, leaving 14 bases between. Looked up from germline, CDR1 is LNHDA and CDR2 is SQIVND (reference sequence). Here the CDR3 DNA reads TGTGCCAGTAGTAGAGATACCAGGGGAAACACCGGGGAGCTGTTTTTT. It encodes CASSRDTRGNTGELFF.

As concerns this clone: At one end the junction does not follow the germline gene, possibly because of a read error. Other nucleotide sequences in the sample specify the same CDR3. This chain connects TRBV4-1 to TRBJ2-2; perhaps D is TRBD1 or TRBD2 (5 bases each). CDR1 is MGHRA and CDR2 is YSYEKL in the germline V gene. This CDR3 has 16 residues. CDR3 nucleotide sequence: TGCGCCAGCAGCCAAGATCTTCAGCCTGGGACCGGGGAACTGTTTTTT. Translation: CASSQDLQPGTGELFF.

A few counts support this clone. The chain couples TRBV30 to TRBJ1-4, with 9 bases lining up with TRBD1. There are 14 residues in the CDR3. J lost 8 bases, V lost 3 bases, and 7 bases had no gene match. Germline CDR1 is GTSNPN and CDR2 is SVGIG (reference sequence). The CDR3 here is CAWRKQGAGEKLFF. CDR3 sequence (DNA): TGTGCCTGGAGAAAACAGGGGGCCGGAGAAAAACTGTTTTTT.

This clone showed up many times. The chain links TRBV6-1 to TRBJ1-2, with D perhaps matching TRBD1 (6 bases). Germline V lookup: CDR1 MNHNS, CDR2 SASEGT. The CDR3 is 13 residues long. Trimming stripped 6 bases from V and 2 bases from J, with 10 bases between. The CDR3 DNA sequence: TGTGCCAGCAGCCCGGACAGAAACTATGGCTACACCTTC. This encodes CASSPDRNYGYTF.

The rearrangement joins TRBV19 to TRBJ2-5; D unresolved. Trimming shortened V by 2 bases and J by 2 bases, and 6 bases separated the two germline ends. CDR3 length: 13 residues. Germline CDR1 LNHDA, CDR2 SQIVND (reference sequence). CDR3 sequence: CASSISQQETQYF. In DNA, the CDR3 is TGTGCCAGTAGTATATCCCAGCAAGAGACCCAGTACTTC.

The V call is TRBV2, the J call TRBJ1-6; 7 positions agree with TRBD1. This CDR3 region has 14 residues. Germline CDR1 and CDR2: SNHLY and FYNNEI. Trimming cost V 3 bases and J 7 bases; bases outside gene matches: 3. The CDR3 protein is CASSEQGGNSPLHF. For the CDR3, the DNA is TGTGCCAGCAGTGAGCAAGGGGGCAATTCACCCCTCCACTTT.

This clone has just a few counts. The rearrangement uses TRBV10-1 and TRBJ2-7, with D tentatively TRBD1 (5 bases). Trimming left V 8 bases short and J 0 bases short, with 20 bases between. Germline CDR1 WNHNN, CDR2 SYGVQD (reference sequence). CDR3 length: 16 amino acids. This chain's CDR3 is CASGLDTPASSYEQYF. As DNA, the CDR3 is TGCGCCAGCGGTTTGGACACTCCCGCTTCCTCCTACGAGCAGTACTTC.

The chain combines TRBV15 with TRBJ2-5; a possible D gene is TRBD2 (6 bases). V dropped 0 bases and J dropped 7 bases, with 15 bases sitting between them. CDR3 length: 15 amino acids. In germline, CDR1 is LNHNV, CDR2 YYDKDF (reference sequence). In DNA form, the CDR3 reads TGTGCCACCAGCAGAGATGAGGGCGGGCGGGGGACCCAGTACTTC. Translating gives CATSRDEGGRGTQYF.

The chain has TRBV5-1 and TRBJ1-4; 10 bases align to TRBD1. J lost 7 bases, V lost 1 base, and 7 bases had no gene match. Germline lookup yields CDR1 SGHRS and CDR2 YFSETQ. The CDR3 consists of 16 residues. CDR3 protein: CASSLWLGQGVEKLFF. The CDR3 nucleotides are TGCGCCAGCAGCTTGTGGCTCGGACAGGGGGTTGAAAAACTGTTTTTT.

The chain links TRBV9 to TRBJ2-1; D may be TRBD1 (7 bases). Germline V gene lookup returns CDR1 SGDLS and CDR2 YYNGEE. V was trimmed by 7 bases and J by 7 bases, leaving 21 bases between them. CDR3 length: 15 amino acids. The CDR3 coding sequence is TGTGCCAGCGGGCCCAGGGGGTCGGGGGCAAATGAGCAGTTCTTC. This codes for CASGPRGSGANEQFF.

This clone appeared many times. This sample also contains other DNA sequences that code for the same CDR3. The J gene is TRBJ2-7, the V gene TRBV9; the match to TRBD1 covers 8 bases. V was pared by 4 bases and J by 4 bases, with 7 bases of the junction left unmatched. Looked up from germline, CDR1 is SGDLS and CDR2 is YYNGEE. The CDR3 runs 14 residues. DNA for the CDR3: TGTGCCAGCAGCCCCCGGACAGGGAATTACGAGCAGTACTTC. Translation: CASSPRTGNYEQYF.

The sample holds one count of this clone. The chain recombines TRBV7-3 with TRBJ2-1; D unclear. Trimming took off 3 bases at V and 2 bases at J, with 11 bases between the two ends. The CDR3 totals 15 residues. Germline values: CDR1 SGHTA, CDR2 FQGTGA. The CDR3 sequence is CASSFGLSPYNEQFF. For the CDR3, the DNA is TGTGCCAGCAGCTTCGGCCTCTCACCCTACAATGAGCAGTTCTTC.